One and the same sample provided the 21 T cell receptor beta chains below, sequenced in a study of PD-1 blockade in classical Hodgkin lymphoma. Specified time point: cycle 4 day 1 (C4D1), after 5 to 7 weeks of nivolumab. In every patient, relapse followed autologous stem cell transplantation, while exposure to brentuximab vedotin differed. The protocol was immunoSEQ multiplex PCR, while the TCRdb copy is restricted to in-frame clones and leaves out a portion. The sample holds roughly 16,000 clones, 83% seen once. The starting material was peripheral blood mononuclear cells (PBMCs), obtained before the fourth cycle of nivolumab. The receptors stem from a human donor with classical Hodgkin lymphoma.

This clone was found a few times. The gene calls are TRBV15 and TRBJ2-1; D is possibly TRBD2 (6 bases). The CDR3 contains 16 residues. Germline values: CDR1 LNHNV, CDR2 YYDKDF (reference sequence). Trimming left V 4 bases short and J 3 bases short, with 16 bases between. The CDR3 region is CATSTRLEIVYNEQFF. The CDR3 DNA sequence: TGTGCCACCAGCACCCGACTAGAGATCGTCTACAATGAGCAGTTCTTC. The full variable domain, with the rest looked up from reference TRBV15 and TRBJ2-1, is DAMVIQNPRYQVTQFGKPVTLSCSQTLNHNVMYWYQQKSSQAPKLLFHYYDKDFNNEADTPDNFQSRRPNTSFCFLDIRSPGLGDTAMYLCATSTRLEIVYNEQFFGPGTRLTVL.

This clone was recorded a few times. The chain is built from TRBV19 and TRBJ2-5; D is unclear. CDR1 is LNHDA, CDR2 SQIVND, per germline (reference sequence). The CDR3 extends over 12 amino acids. Trimming took off 5 bases at V and 0 bases at J, with 4 bases between the two ends. The CDR3 DNA is TGTGCCAGTAGTTTGTACCAAGAGACCCAGTACTTC. It is translated as CASSLYQETQYF.

A note on this clone: The junction does not match germline at one end; this may be a read error. The rearrangement uses TRBV2 and TRBJ1-2; weak D call: TRBD1 (6 bases). Looked up from germline, CDR1 is SNHLY and CDR2 is FYNNEI. This CDR3 comprises 15 residues. CDR3 amino acids: CASSDAWGQLNGCTF. CDR3 DNA sequence: TGTGCCAGCAGTGATGCTTGGGGGCAATTAAATGGCTGCACCTTC.

This CDR3 is CASSLFLSYNEQFF. CDR3 bases: TGTGCCAGCAGCTTGTTCCTGAGCTACAATGAGCAGTTCTTC. V usage is TRBV5-6 and J usage is TRBJ2-1; D unresolved. Germline CDR1 SGHDT, CDR2 YYEEEE. The CDR3 is made up of 14 amino acids. Deletions cut 1 base from V and 3 bases from J, with 8 bases between.

J is TRBJ1-6 and V is TRBV6-1; D not certain. The CDR3 runs to 16 residues. From germline, CDR1 is MNHNS and CDR2 SASEGT. V gave up 2 bases and J gave up 2 bases, with 10 bases separating them. The CDR3 coding sequence is TGTGCCAGCAGTGAACCTCTTATCCCCTATAATTCACCCCTCCACTTT. This codes for CASSEPLIPYNSPLHF.

In the case of this clone: At one of its ends the junction is not consistent with the germline gene, which may arise from a read error. V is TRBV7-7 and J is TRBJ2-2, with TRBD1 matching 9 bases. The CDR3 extends over 19 amino acids. The germline gives CDR1 SSHAT, CDR2 FNYEAQ (reference sequence). CDR3 DNA: TGTGCTAGCAGCTTAGGGGTTGACAGGGGGTACGCGAACACCGGGGAGCTGTTTTTT. This codes for CASSLGVDRGYANTGELFF. Variable domain in full (rest from reference TRBV7-7 and TRBJ2-2): GAGVSQSPRYKVTKRGQDVTLRCDPISSHATLYWYQQALGQGPEFLTYFNYEAQPDKSGLPSDRFSAERPEGSISTLTIQRTEQRDSAMYRCASSLGVDRGYANTGELFFGEGSRLTVL.

This clone was seen a few times. The chain is built from TRBV2 and TRBJ1-6; D not resolved. CDR1 is SNHLY, CDR2 FYNNEI, per germline. The CDR3 covers 14 residues. V was trimmed by 6 bases and J by 8 bases, leaving 14 bases between them. CDR3 DNA: TGTGCCAGCAGGGACCAACGATGGGATTCACCCCTCCACTTT. It encodes CASRDQRWDSPLHF.

The chain couples TRBV4-3 to TRBJ2-7, with 11 bases fitting TRBD2. Germline V gene sequence: CDR1 LGHNA, CDR2 YSLEER. The V segment lost 1 base and the J segment 2 bases; nucleotides outside the gene matches: 7. The CDR3 extends over 17 amino acids. This CDR3 is CASSQGASGGFPYEQYF. CDR3 DNA: TGCGCCAGCAGCCAAGGGGCTAGCGGGGGGTTTCCCTACGAGCAGTACTTC.

V is TRBV19 and J is TRBJ1-5; 9 positions match TRBD1. V shed 6 bases and J 2 bases; nucleotides not matched to a gene: 5. Looked up from germline, CDR1 is LNHDA and CDR2 is SQIVND (reference sequence). The CDR3 spans 15 residues. The CDR3 bases are TGTGCCAGTAGGGGGGGACAGGGAGGCAATCAGCCCCAGCATTTT. Its protein is CASRGGQGGNQPQHF.

The chain employs TRBV6-5 and TRBJ2-1; 9 bases match TRBD2. The V gene end was trimmed by 6 bases and the J gene end by 6 bases; junction bases not matched to a gene: 9. The germline CDR1 and CDR2 sequences are MNHEY and SVGAGI. The CDR3 is 15 amino acids. The chain's CDR3 is CASRPPGTSLNEQFF. CDR3 coding DNA: TGTGCCAGCAGACCCCCTGGGACTAGCCTCAATGAGCAGTTCTTC.

The chain combines TRBV7-9 with TRBJ2-3; D gene unclear. The V gene's germline CDR1 is SEHNR and CDR2 FQNEAQ (reference sequence). Trimming removed 4 bases at V and 2 bases at J, with 4 bases between. CDR3 length: 12 residues. The CDR3 DNA follows: TGTGCCAGCAGCTACCACACAGATACGCAGTATTTT. Protein product: CASSYHTDTQYF.

This sequence joins TRBV9 and TRBJ2-1, with 11 bases matching TRBD2. V lost 3 bases to trimming and J lost 5 bases; unmatched junction nucleotides: 7. This CDR3 contains 16 residues. The germline gives CDR1 SGDLS, CDR2 YYNGEE. CDR3 in amino acids: CASSGRLAGTDNEQFF. In DNA form, the CDR3 reads TGTGCCAGCAGCGGGCGACTAGCGGGGACTGACAATGAGCAGTTCTTC.

Comment on this clone: One base separates it from a far larger clone, so it is likely a read error. The chain joins TRBV4-1 to TRBJ1-4, with 8 nucleotides matching TRBD1. V lost 3 bases to trimming and J lost 0 bases; unmatched junction nucleotides: 12. Germline V CDR1 and CDR2: MGHRA, YSYEKL. The CDR3 sequence is 19 residues long. The CDR3 DNA follows: TGCGCCAGCAGCCAGAAATCGACGGGACAGGCAACAACTAATGAAAAACTGTTTTTT. Translation: CASSQKSTGQATTNEKLFF.

This clone was recorded a few times. The rearrangement uses TRBV5-6 and TRBJ2-7; TRBD2 aligns across 7 bases. CDR1 and CDR2 from the germline V gene are SGHDT and YYEEEE. Losses at the gene ends were 5 bases for V and 2 bases for J; bases not matched to a gene: 10. This CDR3 contains 15 residues. The CDR3 here is CASRPPGGSPYEQYF. CDR3 in DNA: TGTGCCAGCAGGCCACCCGGGGGGAGCCCCTACGAGCAGTACTTC.

This clone appeared once. The chain links TRBV2 to TRBJ1-5; D might be TRBD1 (5 bases). The CDR3 consists of 14 residues. From germline, CDR1 is SNHLY and CDR2 FYNNEI. The V end lost 5 bases, the J end lost 0 bases, and 8 bases lay between the germline ends. This CDR3 is CASSQTDSNQPQHF. DNA for the CDR3: TGTGCCAGCAGTCAGACAGATAGCAATCAGCCCCAGCATTTT. The full variable domain, rest sourced from reference TRBV2 and TRBJ1-5, is EPEVTQTPSHQVTQMGQEVILRCVPISNHLYFYWYRQILGQKVEFLVSFYNNEISEKSEIFDDQFSVERPDGSNFTLKIRSTKLEDSAMYFCASSQTDSNQPQHFGDGTRLSIL.

This chain uses TRBV7-9 with TRBJ1-3; D call uncertain. CDR3 length: 14 residues. V was cut by 3 bases and J by 0 bases, with 6 bases left in between. Germline V CDR1 and CDR2: SEHNR, FQNEAQ (reference sequence). In DNA form, the CDR3 reads TGTGCCAGCAGCTTCTCTAGCTCTGGAAACACCATATATTTT. Its translation: CASSFSSSGNTIYF.

CDR3 residues: CASSTPGNFWGYTF. The DNA of the CDR3 is TGTGCCAGCAGCACTCCAGGGAACTTCTGGGGCTACACCTTC. The V and J genes are TRBV7-2 and TRBJ1-2; D perhaps matches TRBD1 (5 bases). Germline V gene sequence: CDR1 SGHTA, CDR2 FQGNSA. Trimming removed 5 bases at V and 8 bases at J, with 18 bases between. The CDR3 length is 14 residues. The variable domain in full, completed from reference TRBV7-2 and TRBJ1-2, reads GAGVSQSPSNKVTEKGKDVELRCDPISGHTALYWYRQSLGQGLEFLIYFQGNSAPDKSGLPSDRFSAERTGGSVSTLTIQRTQQEDSAVYLCASSTPGNFWGYTFGSGTRLTVV.

The gene calls are TRBV6-5 and TRBJ2-3; weak D call: TRBD1 (6 bases). The germline V gene has CDR1 MNHEY and CDR2 SVGAGI. There are 13 residues in the CDR3. The ends were cut back, 5 bases at V and 4 bases at J, with 10 bases in the middle. The CDR3 here is CASSKQGSDTQYF. In DNA form, the CDR3 reads TGTGCCAGCAGTAAACAGGGTTCAGATACGCAGTATTTT.

V gene TRBV7-8 combines with J gene TRBJ1-3; TRBD1 agrees at 9 bases. The V gene end was trimmed by 6 bases and the J gene end by 3 bases; junction bases not matched to a gene: 9. The CDR3 is 16 residues long. Germline V lookup: CDR1 SGHVS, CDR2 FQNEAQ. This chain's CDR3 is CASSLRDRVVGNTIYF. Written as DNA, the CDR3 is TGTGCCAGCAGTCTCCGGGACAGGGTGGTTGGAAACACCATATATTTT.

This clone has just one count. The chain carries TRBV7-8 and TRBJ1-5, with D unresolved. Germline V gives CDR1 SGHVS, CDR2 FQNEAQ. The CDR3 covers 15 residues. The V and J ends lost 1 base and 1 base respectively, with 8 bases between them. CDR3 sequence reads: CASSLVEGSNQPQHF. In DNA, the CDR3 is TGTGCCAGCAGCTTAGTGGAGGGAAGCAATCAGCCCCAGCATTTT.

The V call is TRBV25-1, the J call TRBJ1-6; D is undetermined. V lost 4 bases, J lost 0 bases, and 16 bases lay in between. In germline, CDR1 is MGHDK, CDR2 SYGVNS. The CDR3 loop spans 18 amino acids. This CDR3 is CASSVRLCQSSYNSPLHF. In DNA, the CDR3 is TGTGCCAGCAGTGTACGGTTATGTCAGAGCTCCTATAATTCACCCCTCCACTTT.